Presented here are 23 T cell receptor beta chains from one specimen sequenced in a study of T cell repertoires in cytomegalovirus infection. From the reads, TCRdb called clonotypes with MiXCR, one entry per CDR3 protein. The sample contains 300,000 to 400,000 distinct CDR3 sequences, around 9.5% of which appear only once. Input material: PBMCs. The receptors originated from a human donor in good health (CMV status not recorded). Some clones in this sample may be carry-over from other donors' samples.

The chain combines TRBV6-2 or TRBV6-3 with TRBJ2-7; a possible D gene is TRBD2 (6 bases). Germline values: CDR1 MNHEY, CDR2 SVGEGT. The CDR3 has 14 residues. V was pared by 6 bases and J by 8 bases, with 20 bases between. For the CDR3, the DNA is TGTGCCAGCAGCGATGCGGGATCCAGCAAGAAGCAGTACTTC. Its protein product is CASSDAGSSKKQYF.

As regards this clonotype: A single base separates this from a much larger clone, so it may be a read error. The gene calls are TRBV6-2 or TRBV6-3 and TRBJ2-3; D may correspond to TRBD1 or TRBD2 (5 bases each). Germline V gene sequence: CDR1 MNHEY, CDR2 SVGEGT. The CDR3 extends over 14 amino acids. The CDR3 protein is CARSSGTPADTQYF. In DNA form, the CDR3 reads TGTGCCCGCAGCTCCGGGACCCCCGCCGATACGCAGTATTTT.

The chain joins TRBV28 to TRBJ2-7; D perhaps matches TRBD1 (6 bases). Germline V lookup: CDR1 MDHEN, CDR2 SYDVKM. The CDR3 totals 13 residues. Trimming stripped 10 bases from V and 3 bases from J, with 16 bases between. The CDR3 bases are TGTGCCATCGGAAAGGACAGAGACTACGAGCAGTACTTC. This sequence encodes CAIGKDRDYEQYF.

This clonotype was counted a few times. The rearrangement links TRBV6-1 to TRBJ2-1; D assignment may be TRBD1 or TRBD2 (5 bases each). Between the trimmed V and J ends, which lost 10 bases and 3 bases, there was a span of 16 bases. This CDR3 comprises 14 residues. Per the germline V gene, CDR1 is MNHNS and CDR2 is SASEGT. The CDR3 protein is CATERDRNYNEQFF. Here the CDR3 DNA reads TGTGCCACGGAACGGGACCGAAACTACAATGAGCAGTTCTTC.

This clonotype was observed a few times. The chain couples TRBV7-9 to TRBJ1-2; 9 nucleotides align to TRBD1. The J segment lost 5 bases and the V segment lost 4 bases, leaving 11 bases of the junction unmatched. This CDR3 comprises 16 residues. Germline lookup yields CDR1 SEHNR and CDR2 FQNEAQ (reference sequence). CDR3 sequence reads: CASSSAGTGLGYGYTF. CDR3 coding DNA: TGTGCCAGCAGCTCAGCCGGGACAGGGTTGGGATATGGCTACACCTTC.

This clonotype was observed many times. The chain combines TRBV20-1 with TRBJ1-3; D gene uncertain. CDR3 length: 14 residues. CDR1 is DFQATT, CDR2 SNEGSKA, per germline (reference sequence). Trimming pared 1 base from V and 4 bases from J, leaving 11 bases between. CDR3 sequence (DNA): TGCAGTGCTAGAGCCCGGACTGCCGGAAACACCATATATTTT. Translation gives CSARARTAGNTIYF.

V is TRBV11-2 and J is TRBJ2-7, with TRBD2 identical over 10 bases. From germline, CDR1 is SGHAT and CDR2 FQNNGV. The CDR3 spans 12 residues. The CDR3 region has the DNA TGTGCTAGCGGGGGGAGGACCTACGAGCAGTACTTC. Translation: CASGGRTYEQYF.

This clonotype was counted a single time. This sequence may be a read error, since a much larger clone differs from it by one base. The chain is built from TRBV4-3 and TRBJ2-4; 9 bases are shared with TRBD1. J was trimmed by 5 bases and V by 1 base; bases with no gene match: 12. CDR1 is LGHNA, CDR2 YSLEER, per germline. The length of the CDR3 is 18 residues. Here the CDR3 DNA reads TGCGCCAGCAGCCAAGTACCAAGGACAGGGGCATCGGAAAACATTCAGTACTTC. Encoded protein: CASSQVPRTGASENIQYF.

In this sample, this clonotype turned up many times. The rearrangement joins TRBV29-1 to TRBJ1-2, with D possibly being TRBD1 (6 bases). In germline, CDR1 is SQVTM, CDR2 ANQGSEA. V lost 1 base to trimming and J lost 8 bases, with 20 bases between them. The CDR3 sequence is 15 residues long. This CDR3 reads CSVEAPPTGLGGYTF. CDR3 sequence (DNA): TGCAGCGTTGAAGCCCCCCCAACAGGGTTAGGGGGCTACACCTTC.

This clonotype was picked up many times. The V call is TRBV7-2, the J call TRBJ2-6, with TRBD2 as a possible D gene (5 bases). The V gene's germline CDR1 is SGHTA and CDR2 FQGNSA. This CDR3 is built from 18 residues. V was clipped by 7 bases and J by 1 base, with 20 bases between them. In DNA form, the CDR3 reads TGTGCCAGCACCCCCCTCATTGGCAGGAGGTCTGGGGCCAACGTCCTGACTTTC. This gives the protein CASTPLIGRRSGANVLTF.

This clonotype showed up many times. This chain links TRBV14 with TRBJ1-1, with D tentatively TRBD1 (6 bases). CDR1 and CDR2 (germline): SGHDN, FVKESK. V lost 2 bases and J lost 6, with 19 bases in between. The CDR3 runs 16 residues. The CDR3 protein is CASSQLFQGRGPEAFF. The CDR3, as DNA: TGTGCCAGCAGCCAACTTTTTCAGGGGAGGGGTCCTGAAGCTTTCTTT.

This clonotype was counted ten times or more. The J gene is TRBJ2-5, the V gene TRBV7-9; the match to TRBD2 covers 7 bases. The CDR3 runs 15 residues. V lost 7 bases and J lost 2; bases outside the gene matches: 10. In germline, CDR1 is SEHNR, CDR2 FQNEAQ (reference sequence). DNA of the CDR3: TGTGCCAGCAACCGTCTAGCGGCCTCGCAAGAGACCCAGTACTTC. Amino acid sequence: CASNRLAASQETQYF.

This clonotype has only a few counts. V and J are TRBV7-9 and TRBJ2-3; no clear D gene. V lost 2 bases and J lost 0, with 3 bases in between. CDR1 and CDR2 from the germline V gene are SEHNR and FQNEAQ (reference sequence). This CDR3 comprises 13 residues. DNA of the CDR3: TGTGCCAGCAGCTTATATAGCACAGATACGCAGTATTTT. Translated: CASSLYSTDTQYF.

This clonotype has at least ten counts. The rearrangement joins TRBV7-6 to TRBJ2-1, with 9 nucleotides matching TRBD2. Trimming cost V 4 bases and J 7 bases; bases outside gene matches: 8. Germline V gives CDR1 SGHVS, CDR2 FNYEAQ. This CDR3 comprises 15 residues. The CDR3 DNA follows: TGTGCCAGCAGCTCCCCGGGACTAGCCCTTAATGAGCAGTTCTTC. Its translation is CASSSPGLALNEQFF.

This clonotype has a count of ten or more. The chain links TRBV7-2 to TRBJ1-5; D gene unclear. Germline V lookup: CDR1 SGHTA, CDR2 FQGNSA. V was cut by 1 base and J by 4 bases, with 8 bases left in between. This CDR3 is 14 amino acids long. The CDR3, as DNA: TGTGCCAGCAGCTTAGAACAGCCAAATCAGCCCCAGCATTTT. Protein sequence: CASSLEQPNQPQHF.

This clonotype came up many times. The J gene is TRBJ2-7, the V gene TRBV7-8; tentative D call: TRBD2 (6 bases). The V end lost 3 bases, the J end lost 1 base, and 16 bases lay between the germline ends. CDR1 SGHVS and CDR2 FQNEAQ come from the germline V gene. This CDR3 has 16 residues. CDR3 nucleotides: TGTGCCAGCAGCTTCCCTAGCGAGGGGAGTTCCTACGAGCAGTACTTC. As protein: CASSFPSEGSSYEQYF.

In its sample, this clonotype was seen many times. The chain joins TRBV7-2 to TRBJ1-2; D remains unclear. V shed 3 bases and J shed 2 bases, with 7 bases lying between them. There are 13 residues in the CDR3. Germline V gives CDR1 SGHTA, CDR2 FQGNSA. The chain's CDR3 is CASSLYGNYGYTF. CDR3 nucleotide sequence: TGTGCCAGCAGCTTGTATGGAAACTATGGCTACACCTTC.

There are many counts of this clonotype. The chain couples TRBV7-2 to TRBJ2-7; possibly TRBD1 or TRBD2 for D (6 bases each). This CDR3 region has 14 residues. CDR1 is SGHTA and CDR2 is FQGNSA in the germline V gene. The germline V and J ends were trimmed by 5 bases and 3 bases, with 14 bases remaining between them. This CDR3 reads CASSPRLGGYEQYF. Here the CDR3 DNA reads TGTGCCAGCAGCCCACGACTAGGGGGCTACGAGCAGTACTTC. The full variable domain, its missing parts supplied by reference TRBV7-2 and TRBJ2-7, is GAGVSQSPSNKVTEKGKDVELRCDPISGHTALYWYRQSLGQGLEFLIYFQGNSAPDKSGLPSDRFSAERTGGSVSTLTIQRTQQEDSAVYLCASSPRLGGYEQYFGPGTRLTVT.

This sequence joins TRBV27 and TRBJ2-7; D could derive from TRBD1 or TRBD2 (5 bases each). The CDR3 covers 13 residues. V lost 6 bases to trimming and J lost 7 bases, with 16 bases between them. Germline CDR1 is MNHEY and CDR2 is SMNVEV (reference sequence). The CDR3 nucleotides are TGTGCCAGCAGCCCGGGGCTGACGTGGGAGCAGTACTTC. Its protein is CASSPGLTWEQYF.

This clonotype was picked up many times. J is TRBJ2-1 and V is TRBV12-3 or TRBV12-4, with TRBD1 as a possible D gene (5 bases). Trimming stripped 2 bases from V and 7 bases from J, with 18 bases between. This CDR3 region has 16 residues. The CDR3: CASSLRGQSPWNEQFF. As DNA, the CDR3 is TGTGCCAGCAGTTTAAGGGGTCAGAGCCCGTGGAATGAGCAGTTCTTC.

In this sample, this clonotype turned up a few times. This chain joins TRBV7-6 and TRBJ1-2, with D uncertain. The length of the CDR3 is 13 residues. CDR1 is SGHVS, CDR2 FNYEAQ, per germline. Trimming cost V 1 base and J 8 bases, with 11 bases left between them. CDR3 protein: CASSLEPDSGYTF. DNA for the CDR3: TGTGCCAGCAGCTTAGAGCCCGATTCGGGCTACACCTTC.

This sequence joins TRBV20-1 and TRBJ1-5; possible D gene TRBD1, 5 bases. The CDR3 spans 14 residues. Germline CDR1 and CDR2: DFQATT and SNEGSKA (reference sequence). Trimming left V 3 bases short and J 5 bases short, with 14 bases between. The CDR3 coding sequence is TGCAGTGCTAGTACCAGGGTAGGATATCAGCCCCAGCATTTT. It is translated as CSASTRVGYQPQHF.

The V call is TRBV6-2 or TRBV6-3, the J call TRBJ1-1; 9 nucleotides align to TRBD1. V lost 11 bases, J lost 5 bases, and 9 bases stayed unmatched. The germline gives CDR1 MNHEY, CDR2 SVGEGT. The CDR3 runs 13 residues. The CDR3 spells CAGKRQGDTEAFF. CDR3 coding DNA: TGTGCCGGCAAGCGACAGGGGGATACTGAAGCTTTCTTT.